The sequence of this T cell receptor (beta chain) was determined in a study of Ad26.COV2.S vaccination and SARS-CoV-2 variants. The sample's treatment: some 20 received Ad26.COV2.S at low or high dose, single or two shots; about 5 received placebo; per-sample allocation not given. Vaccine and placebo recipients were sampled on day 63 after the first injection. Trimming cost V 1 base and J 3 bases, with 37 bases left between them. This CDR3 has 22 amino acids. CDR1 is SQVTM, CDR2 ANQGSEA, per germline. Overall study results and limits: Overall T cell responses may have been underestimated by the analyses of TCR breadth and depth.

With respect to this clone: What it recognizes is unknown.

The table came from immunoSEQ multiplex PCR; TCRdb's copy has only in-frame clones and leaves some out. Of 300,000 to 350,000 clones listed, roughly nine tenths are singletons. The input for sequencing was peripheral blood, taken in a trial of Ad26.COV2.S vaccine versus placebo. The gene calls are TRBV29-1 and TRBJ2-7, with D unresolved. This TCR derives from a person aged 18 to 59 who received the Ad26.COV2.S COVID-19 vaccine or a placebo. This CDR3 is CSVEAYPSWYRFGPLIGYEQYV. As DNA, the CDR3 is TGCAGCGTTGAAGCTTATCCAAGTTGGTACCGTTTTGGACCCTTGATCGGCTACGAGCAGTACGTC.